This T cell receptor beta chain came from a study of CD8 T cells in ankylosing spondylitis. At least ten counts were recorded for this clonotype. J was trimmed by 10 bases and V by 6 bases; bases with no gene match: 6. The CDR3 has 14 amino acids. TCRdb re-called the 5' RACE reads through MiXCR, storing one row per CDR3 protein. The table shows 240,000 or so distinct CDR3 sequences, with around 10% occurring only once. The rearrangement uses TRBV12-3 or TRBV12-4 and TRBJ1-6; 10 bases line up with TRBD1. The TCR comes from a male donor with ankylosing spondylitis or in good health (not recorded which). Material for sequencing was blood, either unsorted or a sorted T cell fraction (not recorded which). The DNA of the CDR3 is TGTGCCAGCAGCTCGGGACAGGGGTTGTCACCCCTCCACTTT. It yields the protein CASSSGQGLSPLHF.